Listed below are T cell receptor beta chains from one sample, sequenced in a study of human T cells and chemical hapten exposure. TCRdb reprocessed the RACE reads via MiXCR and lists one record per CDR3 protein. The sample holds a few hundred thousand distinct CDR3 sequences, around 5.5% seen once. The sample consisted of whole blood, taken in connection with sensitization to the hapten diphenylcyclopropenone (DPC). The source is a woman under 30 with alopecia areata. Some clones in this sample may be carry-over from other donors' samples. Both conserved end residues are part of each CDR3. D genes are given only for firm matches. Some rows mark clone size as missing; the rest say once, few, many or name a class of expanded clone.

J: TRBJ2-7; size: -; D: -; V: TRBV28; CDR3: CASSSLWDEQYF; DNA: TGTGCCAGCAGTTCCCTCTGGGACGAGCAGTACTTC
J: TRBJ1-1; size: -; D: TRBD1; V: TRBV6-6; CDR3: CASSYSIRDRGTEAFF; DNA: TGTGCCAGCAGTTACTCGATCCGGGACAGAGGCACTGAAGCTTTCTTT
J: TRBJ2-3; size: -; D: -; V: TRBV12-3/TRBV12-4; CDR3: CASSIGSTDTQYF; DNA: TGTGCCAGCAGTATAGGGAGCACAGATACGCAGTATTTT
J: TRBJ1-1; size: few; D: -; V: TRBV5-1; CDR3: CASSLVTPNTEAFF; DNA: TGCGCCAGCAGCTTGGTAACTCCGAACACTGAAGCTTTCTTT
J: TRBJ2-7; size: -; D: TRBD2; V: TRBV24-1; CDR3: CATSDKREGEKTPYEQYF; DNA: TGTGCCACCAGTGATAAGCGGGAAGGAGAGAAGACCCCCTACGAGCAGTACTTC
J: TRBJ1-5; size: -; D: -; V: TRBV2; CDR3: CASSERRGRQPQHF; DNA: TGTGCCAGCAGTGAGCGGAGGGGGAGACAGCCCCAGCATTTT
J: TRBJ2-3; size: -; D: -; V: TRBV20-1; CDR3: CSATWDRSTDTQYF; DNA: TGCAGTGCTACCTGGGACCGAAGCACAGATACGCAGTATTTT
J: TRBJ1-2; size: -; D: -; V: TRBV3-1; CDR3: CASSLTSTHGYTF; DNA: TGTGCCAGCAGCCTGACCAGTACCCATGGCTACACCTTC
J: TRBJ2-7; size: -; D: TRBD2; V: TRBV7-8; CDR3: CASSLEGAGGSWPEQYF; DNA: TGTGCCAGCAGCTTAGAAGGTGCGGGGGGATCCTGGCCCGAGCAGTACTTC
J: TRBJ1-2; size: many; D: -; V: TRBV5-5; CDR3: CASSFWMGSLAYGYTF; DNA: TGTGCCAGCAGCTTTTGGATGGGGAGCCTCGCCTATGGCTACACCTTC
J: TRBJ1-5; size: many; D: -; V: TRBV2; CDR3: CASSQTSGVYQPQHF; DNA: TGTGCCAGCAGCCAGACAAGCGGCGTCTATCAGCCCCAGCATTTT
J: TRBJ2-7; size: few; D: TRBD1; V: TRBV11-3; CDR3: CASSLPGQGSEQYF; DNA: TGTGCCAGCAGCTTACCGGGACAGGGTTCCGAGCAGTACTTC
J: TRBJ2-1; size: many; D: -; V: TRBV5-1; CDR3: CASSLEHLRINNEQFF; DNA: TGCGCCAGCAGCTTGGAACACTTAAGAATTAACAATGAGCAGTTCTTC
J: TRBJ1-4; size: many; D: TRBD1; V: TRBV10-3; CDR3: CAISEGGQGNEKLFF; DNA: TGTGCCATCAGTGAAGGGGGACAGGGGAACGAAAAACTGTTTTTT
J: TRBJ1-2; size: -; D: -; V: TRBV18; CDR3: CASSPPTVQNGYTF; DNA: TGTGCCAGCTCACCACCCACAGTACAGAATGGCTACACCTTC
J: TRBJ2-3; size: -; D: TRBD2; V: TRBV20-1; CDR3: CSASPQGLADTQYF; DNA: TGCAGTGCTAGCCCTCAGGGACTAGCAGATACGCAGTATTTT
J: TRBJ2-3; size: many; D: -; V: TRBV7-2; CDR3: CASSLGTSRTDTQYF; DNA: TGTGCCAGCAGCTTAGGTACTAGCCGCACAGATACGCAGTATTTT
J: TRBJ2-7; size: -; D: -; V: TRBV18; CDR3: CASSPEGRGYEQYF; DNA: TGTGCCAGCTCACCAGAGGGGCGGGGCTACGAGCAGTACTTC
J: TRBJ2-3; size: -; D: -; V: TRBV5-5; CDR3: CASTAPGVADTQYF; DNA: TGTGCCAGCACCGCCCCCGGGGTGGCAGATACGCAGTATTTT
J: TRBJ1-6; size: -; D: -; V: TRBV6-6; CDR3: CASSYAVHSPLHF; DNA: TGTGCCAGCAGTTACGCAGTTCATTCACCCCTCCACTTT
J: TRBJ1-2; size: many; D: -; V: TRBV20-1; CDR3: CSAAPPRGVYYGYTF; DNA: TGCAGTGCTGCCCCCCCCAGGGGAGTCTACTATGGCTACACCTTC
J: TRBJ2-3; size: many; D: TRBD2; V: TRBV5-1; CDR3: CASKTSGGTDTQYF; DNA: TGCGCCAGCAAGACTAGCGGGGGCACAGATACGCAGTATTTT
J: TRBJ2-7; size: few; D: -; V: TRBV2; CDR3: CASKEGGGSDPYEQYF; DNA: TGTGCCAGCAAGGAGGGAGGGGGTTCCGACCCCTACGAGCAGTACTTC
J: TRBJ1-1; size: few; D: TRBD1; V: TRBV6-5; CDR3: CASSYFGRGSTEAFF; DNA: TGTGCCAGCAGTTACTTCGGCAGGGGGAGCACTGAAGCTTTCTTT
J: TRBJ1-5; size: -; D: -; V: TRBV3-1; CDR3: CASSQGHISNQPQHF; DNA: TGTGCCAGCAGCCAAGGGCACATTAGCAATCAGCCCCAGCATTTT
J: TRBJ2-3; size: -; D: TRBD1; V: TRBV7-2; CDR3: CASSPPGQGKIDTQYF; DNA: TGTGCCAGCAGCCCGCCGGGACAGGGTAAAATAGATACGCAGTATTTT
J: TRBJ1-6; size: many; D: TRBD1; V: TRBV4-3; CDR3: CASSQSKGAGSPLHF; DNA: TGCGCCAGCAGCCAAAGTAAGGGGGCAGGATCACCCCTCCACTTT
J: TRBJ1-5; size: many; D: -; V: TRBV20-1; CDR3: CSARDFGTYQPQHF; DNA: TGCAGTGCTAGAGATTTCGGCACTTATCAGCCCCAGCATTTT
J: TRBJ2-3; size: many; D: -; V: TRBV4-3; CDR3: CASSQERGISDTQYF; DNA: TGCGCCAGCAGCCAAGAACGGGGGATCTCAGATACGCAGTATTTT
J: TRBJ2-6; size: few; D: -; V: TRBV28; CDR3: CASSLERSGANVLTF; DNA: TGTGCCAGCAGTTTAGAGCGCTCCGGGGCCAACGTCCTGACTTTC
J: TRBJ1-2; size: many; D: -; V: TRBV7-2; CDR3: CASSLPNAALCTF; DNA: TGTGCCAGCAGCCTACCCAACGCCGCTCTGTGCACCTTC
J: TRBJ2-1; size: many; D: -; V: TRBV12-3/TRBV12-4; CDR3: CASSFQATYNEQFF; DNA: TGTGCCAGCAGTTTTCAGGCTACCTACAATGAGCAGTTCTTC
J: TRBJ2-3; size: few; D: TRBD1; V: TRBV6-5; CDR3: CASSYRDRQDTQYF; DNA: TGTGCCAGCAGTTACCGGGACAGGCAAGATACGCAGTATTTT
J: TRBJ1-1; size: -; D: -; V: TRBV14; CDR3: CASSQWGTEAFF; DNA: TGTGCCAGCAGCCAGTGGGGGACTGAAGCTTTCTTT
J: TRBJ2-3; size: many; D: TRBD2; V: TRBV6-2/TRBV6-3; CDR3: CASSYGGGPDTQYF; DNA: TGTGCCAGCAGTTACGGGGGAGGGCCAGATACGCAGTATTTT
J: TRBJ2-1; size: few; D: TRBD2; V: TRBV4-3; CDR3: CASSISGGPYNEQFF; DNA: TGCGCCAGCAGCATTAGCGGGGGACCCTACAATGAGCAGTTCTTC
J: TRBJ1-5; size: many; D: -; V: TRBV7-9; CDR3: CASSLASGGGNQPQHF; DNA: TGTGCCAGCAGCTTAGCTTCCGGAGGGGGCAATCAGCCCCAGCATTTT
J: TRBJ2-2; size: few; D: TRBD2; V: TRBV7-8; CDR3: CASSLGLAGGTGELFF; DNA: TGTGCCAGCAGCTTAGGACTAGCGGGGGGCACCGGGGAGCTGTTTTTT
J: TRBJ2-2; size: few; D: TRBD2; V: TRBV7-9; CDR3: CASSLGAGLNTGELFF; DNA: TGTGCCAGCAGCTTAGGAGCGGGGTTGAACACCGGGGAGCTGTTTTTT
J: TRBJ2-6; size: -; D: -; V: TRBV7-2; CDR3: CASSFLWQTGANVLTF; DNA: -
J: TRBJ2-1; size: many; D: TRBD2; V: TRBV4-3; CDR3: CASSQEESGGPYNEQFF; DNA: TGCGCCAGCAGCCAAGAAGAGAGCGGGGGGCCCTACAATGAGCAGTTCTTC
J: TRBJ2-3; size: many; D: TRBD1; V: TRBV5-6; CDR3: CASSHDRGDTQYF; DNA: TGTGCCAGCAGCCACGACAGGGGAGATACGCAGTATTTT
J: TRBJ2-7; size: -; D: -; V: TRBV24-1; CDR3: CATSDVGGSYEQYF; DNA: TGTGCCACCAGTGATGTCGGGGGCTCCTACGAGCAGTACTTC
J: TRBJ1-6; size: -; D: -; V: TRBV7-4; CDR3: CASSFVTVIVGFYNSPLHF; DNA: TGTGCCAGCAGCTTTGTGACAGTCATCGTTGGGTTTTATAATTCACCCCTCCACTTT
J: TRBJ1-6; size: few; D: -; V: TRBV7-8; CDR3: CASSLARQGRSPLHF; DNA: TGTGCCAGCAGCTTAGCTCGGCAGGGGCGGTCACCCCTCCACTTT
J: TRBJ2-7; size: few; D: TRBD2; V: TRBV7-2; CDR3: CASSPNSGGAYEQYF; DNA: TGTGCCAGCAGCCCGAACTCGGGGGGGGCCTACGAGCAGTACTTC
J: TRBJ2-7; size: -; D: -; V: TRBV25-1; CDR3: CASSDGRDEQYF; DNA: TGTGCCAGCAGTGACGGTCGGGACGAGCAGTACTTC
J: TRBJ2-7; size: few; D: -; V: TRBV27; CDR3: CASSLSGGVYEQYF; DNA: TGTGCCAGCAGTTTATCGGGGGGCGTCTACGAGCAGTACTTC
J: TRBJ1-2; size: few; D: TRBD1; V: TRBV27; CDR3: CASSPRTGYGYTF; DNA: TGTGCCAGCAGTCCCAGGACAGGCTATGGCTACACCTTC
J: TRBJ2-3; size: few; D: -; V: TRBV5-1; CDR3: CASSLGAPVAGTDTQYF; DNA: TGCGCCAGCAGCTTGGGGGCCCCGGTGGCGGGCACAGATACGCAGTATTTT
J: TRBJ2-5; size: -; D: -; V: TRBV20-1; CDR3: CSASRAVETQYF; DNA: TGCAGTGCTAGTAGAGCCGTGGAGACCCAGTACTTC
J: TRBJ1-1; size: few; D: -; V: TRBV29-1; CDR3: CSVKLRMEAEAFF; DNA: TGCAGCGTCAAATTACGGATGGAGGCTGAAGCTTTCTTT